The clone carrying this T cell receptor (beta chain) was counted ten times or more. Its antigen is unknown. V was clipped by 1 base and J by 5 bases, with 14 bases between them. Germline assignment: CDR1 SGHTA and CDR2 FQGNSA. This CDR3 has 15 amino acids. TCRdb passed the RT-PCR reads through MiXCR, listing each CDR3 protein once. Of hundreds of thousands of distinct CDR3 sequences listed, 15% to 18% are singletons. This entry is derived from a study of response to subunit inactivated influenza vaccine. Study outcomes and limitations: The authors put forward the suggestion that each seasonal influenza vaccination may bring in only a limited number of new T cells.

This specimen consisted of PBMCs from blood, obtained 11 to 12 days after vaccination. The V call is TRBV7-2, the J call TRBJ2-5; TRBD1 or TRBD2 may be the D gene (5 bases each). This clonotype was obtained from a man aged 50 to 60 who received an inactivated influenza vaccine. CDR3 DNA: TGTGCCAGCAGCTTAGTCCGTCGGGGCGGGGAGACCCAGTACTTC. The encoded protein is CASSLVRRGGETQYF.